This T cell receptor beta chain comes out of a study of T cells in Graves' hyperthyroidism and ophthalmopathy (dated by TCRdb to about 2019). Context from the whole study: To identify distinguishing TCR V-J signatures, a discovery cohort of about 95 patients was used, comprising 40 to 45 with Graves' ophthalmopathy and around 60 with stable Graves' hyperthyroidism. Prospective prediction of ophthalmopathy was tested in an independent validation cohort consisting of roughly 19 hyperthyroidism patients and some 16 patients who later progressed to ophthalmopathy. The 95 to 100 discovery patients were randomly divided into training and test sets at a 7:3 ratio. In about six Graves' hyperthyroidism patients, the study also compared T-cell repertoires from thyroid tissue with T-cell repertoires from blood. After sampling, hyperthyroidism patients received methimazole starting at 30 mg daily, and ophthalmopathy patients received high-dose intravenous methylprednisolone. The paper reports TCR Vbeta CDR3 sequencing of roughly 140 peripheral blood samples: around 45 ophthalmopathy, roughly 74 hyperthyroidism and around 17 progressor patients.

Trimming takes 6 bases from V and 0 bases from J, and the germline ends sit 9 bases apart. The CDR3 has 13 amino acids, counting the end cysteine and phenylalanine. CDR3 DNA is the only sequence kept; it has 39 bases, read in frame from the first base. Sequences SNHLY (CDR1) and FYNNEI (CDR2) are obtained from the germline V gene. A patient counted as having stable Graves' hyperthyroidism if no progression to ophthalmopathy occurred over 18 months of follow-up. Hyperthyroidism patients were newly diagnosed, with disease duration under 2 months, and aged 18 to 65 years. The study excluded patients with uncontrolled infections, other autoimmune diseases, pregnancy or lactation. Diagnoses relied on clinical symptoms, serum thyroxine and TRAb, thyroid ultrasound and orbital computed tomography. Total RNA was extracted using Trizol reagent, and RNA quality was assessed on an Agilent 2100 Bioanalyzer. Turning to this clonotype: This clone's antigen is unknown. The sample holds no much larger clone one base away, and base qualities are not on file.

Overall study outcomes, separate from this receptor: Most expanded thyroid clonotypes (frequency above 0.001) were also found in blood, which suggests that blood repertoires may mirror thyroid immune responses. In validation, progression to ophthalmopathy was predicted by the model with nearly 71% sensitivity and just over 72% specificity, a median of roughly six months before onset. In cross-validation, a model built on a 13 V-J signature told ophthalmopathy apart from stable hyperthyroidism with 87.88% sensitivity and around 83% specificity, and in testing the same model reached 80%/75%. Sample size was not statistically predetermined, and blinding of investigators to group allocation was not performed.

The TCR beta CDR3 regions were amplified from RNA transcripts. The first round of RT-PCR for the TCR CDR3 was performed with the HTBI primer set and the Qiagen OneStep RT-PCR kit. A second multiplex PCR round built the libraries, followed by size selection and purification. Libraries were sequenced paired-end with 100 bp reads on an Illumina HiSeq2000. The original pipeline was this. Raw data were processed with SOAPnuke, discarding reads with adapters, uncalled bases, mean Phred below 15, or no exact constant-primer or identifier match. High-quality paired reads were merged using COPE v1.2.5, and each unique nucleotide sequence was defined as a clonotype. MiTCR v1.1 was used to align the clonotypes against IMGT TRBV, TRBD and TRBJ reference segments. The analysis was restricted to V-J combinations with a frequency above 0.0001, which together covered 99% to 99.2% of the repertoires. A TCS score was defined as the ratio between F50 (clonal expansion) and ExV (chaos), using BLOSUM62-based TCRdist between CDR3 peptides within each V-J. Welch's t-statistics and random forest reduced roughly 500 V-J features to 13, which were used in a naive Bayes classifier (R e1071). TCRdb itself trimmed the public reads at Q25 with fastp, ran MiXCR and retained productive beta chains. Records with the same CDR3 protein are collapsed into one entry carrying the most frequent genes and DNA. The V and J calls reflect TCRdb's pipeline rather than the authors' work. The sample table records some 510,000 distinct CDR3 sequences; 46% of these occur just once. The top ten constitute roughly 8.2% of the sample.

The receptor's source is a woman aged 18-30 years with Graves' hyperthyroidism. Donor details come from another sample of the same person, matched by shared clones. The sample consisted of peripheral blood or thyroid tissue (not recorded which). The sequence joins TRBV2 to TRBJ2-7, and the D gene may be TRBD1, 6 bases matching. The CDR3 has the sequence CASREQGSYEQYF. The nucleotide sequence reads TGTGCCAGCAGGGAACAGGGCTCCTACGAGCAGTACTTC.